These 19 T cell receptor beta chains came from one sample sequenced in a study of resident and recirculating memory T cells in vitiligo. TCRdb's copy holds only in-frame clones and misses some; the assay was immunoSEQ multiplex PCR. This table holds roughly 76,000 clones, approximately 89% found once. The sample consisted of blood. The receptor source for this set is a male donor with vitiligo.

This chain joins TRBV6-1 and TRBJ1-3, with TRBD1 identical over 8 bases. The V segment lost 6 bases and the J segment 0 bases; nucleotides outside the gene matches: 4. Germline V gene lookup returns CDR1 MNHNS and CDR2 SASEGT. The CDR3 has 15 residues. The CDR3 spells CASSGQGFSGNTIYF. CDR3 DNA sequence: TGTGCCAGCAGCGGACAGGGATTCTCTGGAAACACCATATATTTT.

CDR3 residues: CASSETGKNPYEQYF. The CDR3 nucleotides read TGTGCCAGCAGTGAGACAGGGAAGAACCCCTACGAGCAGTACTTC. V and J are TRBV6-1 and TRBJ2-7; 7 nucleotides align to TRBD1. V lost 3 bases, J lost 2 bases, and 7 bases stayed unmatched. CDR3 length: 15 residues. From germline, CDR1 is MNHNS and CDR2 SASEGT.

V is TRBV7-2 and J is TRBJ2-7; 7 bases are shared with TRBD2. V trimming: 5 bases; J trimming: 4 bases; junction bases outside the gene matches: 8. The germline V gene has CDR1 SGHTA and CDR2 FQGNSA. The CDR3 covers 14 residues. The CDR3 nucleotides read TGTGCCAGCAGCCCAGCGGGGAAAGAGTACGAGCAGTACTTC. This translates into CASSPAGKEYEQYF.

CDR3 loop: CASKGESGGDYEQYF. The DNA for the CDR3 is TGCGCCAGCAAAGGGGAAAGCGGGGGGGACTACGAGCAGTACTTC. The chain recombines TRBV10-2 with TRBJ2-7; 10 nucleotides align to TRBD2. V lost 7 bases and J lost 3; bases outside the gene matches: 9. Germline V gene lookup returns CDR1 WSHSY and CDR2 SAAADI. The CDR3 runs 15 residues.

V and J are TRBV4-3 and TRBJ2-2; TRBD1 matches at 9 bases. After removal of 4 bases from V and 3 bases from J, the junction contained 6 bases not matched to a gene. Germline CDR1 is LGHNA and CDR2 is YSLEER. The CDR3 is 16 amino acids. The CDR3 is CASSPNRGQYTGELFF. The CDR3 nucleotides read TGCGCCAGCAGCCCCAACAGGGGGCAGTACACCGGGGAGCTGTTTTTT.

The V gene is TRBV7-3, the J gene TRBJ1-2, with TRBD1 identical over 7 bases. After removal of 5 bases from V and 8 bases from J, the junction contained 11 bases not matched to a gene. The CDR3 consists of 14 residues. Germline CDR1 reads SGHTA; CDR2 reads FQGTGA. Here the CDR3 DNA reads TGTGCCAGCAGCCCCGGCGAGGGGGCAAGAGGCTACACCTTC. This codes for CASSPGEGARGYTF.

The chain couples TRBV9 to TRBJ1-4, with 7 bases identical to TRBD1. The CDR3 is 15 residues long. Germline V CDR1 and CDR2: SGDLS, YYNGEE. V lost 3 bases and J lost 4; bases outside the gene matches: 6. CDR3 protein: CASSAGQANNEKLFF. CDR3 DNA: TGTGCCAGCAGCGCTGGACAGGCCAATAATGAAAAACTGTTTTTT.

The chain is built from TRBV19 and TRBJ1-1, with D possibly TRBD1 on 5 matching bases. Germline CDR1 is LNHDA and CDR2 is SQIVND (reference sequence). The CDR3 length is 14 residues. V shed 10 bases and J shed 1 base, with 16 bases lying between them. The CDR3 DNA is TGTGCCACCGTAGGGGAACGCGGGAACACTGAAGCTTTCTTT. Translating it yields CATVGERGNTEAFF.

J is TRBJ2-1 and V is TRBV5-1; TRBD1 aligns across 12 bases. CDR1 SGHRS and CDR2 YFSETQ come from the germline V gene. This CDR3 is 15 amino acids long. V shed 4 bases and J 10 bases; nucleotides not matched to a gene: 9. Here the CDR3 reads CASSPSGTGGGEQFF. The CDR3 DNA reads TGCGCCAGCAGCCCATCCGGGACAGGGGGCGGCGAGCAGTTCTTC.

The chain uses TRBV15 and TRBJ2-7; possibly TRBD1 for D (6 bases). This CDR3 is built from 15 residues. The germline CDR1 and CDR2 sequences are LNHNV and YYDKDF (reference sequence). Trimming took 1 base from V and 3 from J, leaving 13 bases between them. The DNA for the CDR3 is TGTGCCACCAGCAGAGGTACAGGGACGAACTACGAGCAGTACTTC. Its translation is CATSRGTGTNYEQYF.

The chain recombines TRBV5-5 with TRBJ2-7; D is possibly TRBD1 (6 bases). The V gene lost 4 bases and the J gene lost 2 bases, with 19 bases spanning the gap. Germline CDR1 and CDR2: SGHKS and YYEKEE (reference sequence). This CDR3 is 16 amino acids long. This CDR3 is CASSPRSGVLPYEQYF. The CDR3 DNA follows: TGTGCCAGCAGCCCTAGGTCAGGGGTTCTCCCCTACGAGCAGTACTTC.

V is TRBV6-1 and J is TRBJ1-4; 9 nucleotides align to TRBD1. V lost 0 bases, J lost 8 bases, and 7 bases stayed unmatched. From germline, CDR1 is MNHNS and CDR2 SASEGT. The CDR3 has 16 amino acids. CDR3 residues: CASSEAADRGIEKLFF. CDR3 DNA: TGTGCCAGCAGTGAAGCAGCGGACAGGGGAATCGAAAAACTGTTTTTT.

This chain links TRBV19 with TRBJ1-1; 11 bases fit TRBD1. Germline values: CDR1 LNHDA, CDR2 SQIVND (reference sequence). This CDR3 has 16 residues. V trimming: 5 bases; J trimming: 0 bases; junction bases outside the gene matches: 5. CDR3 coding DNA: TGTGCCAGTAGTGCAGGGACAGGGGGAATGAACACTGAAGCTTTCTTT. Amino acids: CASSAGTGGMNTEAFF.

This chain connects TRBV7-3 to TRBJ2-2, with D possibly matching TRBD2 (6 bases). The CDR3 extends over 16 amino acids. Germline CDR1 and CDR2: SGHTA and FQGTGA. The germline V and J ends were trimmed by 5 bases and 4 bases, with 17 bases remaining between them. The DNA of the CDR3 is TGTGCCAGCAGCCGTCCTAGGGGACTTACCACCGGGGAGCTGTTTTTT. Translated, it gives CASSRPRGLTTGELFF.

Worth noting for this clone: At one of its ends the junction is not consistent with the germline gene, which may arise from a read error. V usage is TRBV6-1 and J usage is TRBJ1-4, with 8 bases fitting TRBD1. CDR1 is MNHNS and CDR2 is SASEGT in the germline V gene. The CDR3 totals 16 residues. CDR3 loop: CASSKAGGRSNEKLFF. CDR3 nucleotide sequence: TGTGCCAGCAGTAAAGCAGGGGGCCGGTCTAATGAAAAACTGTTTTTT.

The chain employs TRBV16 and TRBJ2-1; 9 nucleotides match TRBD2. The CDR3 extends over 15 amino acids. Germline trimming cut 2 bases from V and 6 bases from J; bases unmatched to any gene: 5. Per germline, CDR1 KGHSY and CDR2 FQNENV. The CDR3 DNA sequence: TGTGCCAGCAGCCAAGGCGGGGGGGCCTTCAATGAGCAGTTCTTC. The encoded protein is CASSQGGGAFNEQFF. The full variable domain, with the rest looked up from reference TRBV16 and TRBJ2-1, is GEEVAQTPKHLVRGEGQKAKLYCAPIKGHSYVFWYQQVLKNEFKFLISFQNENVFDETGMPKERFSAKCLPNSPCSLEIQATKLEDSAVYFCASSQGGGAFNEQFFGPGTRLTVL.

This clone occurred a few times. The gene calls are TRBV10-1 and TRBJ2-7; 9 positions match TRBD1. V shed 11 bases and J 4 bases; nucleotides not matched to a gene: 6. This CDR3 is built from 12 residues. Germline V lookup: CDR1 WNHNN, CDR2 SYGVQD (reference sequence). The CDR3: CARTGVGYEQYF. For the CDR3, the DNA is TGCGCCCGGACAGGGGTTGGGTACGAGCAGTACTTC.

This rearrangement joins TRBV11-2 to TRBJ1-5; 11 bases fit TRBD1. V lost 4 bases to trimming and J lost 2 bases; unmatched junction nucleotides: 4. The CDR3 is made up of 16 amino acids. CDR1 is SGHAT, CDR2 FQNNGV, per germline. CDR3 sequence reads: CASSSWGQGGNQPQHF. The CDR3 DNA follows: TGTGCCAGCAGCTCGTGGGGACAGGGGGGCAATCAGCCCCAGCATTTT.

The gene calls are TRBV28 and TRBJ1-1; TRBD1 matches 7 bases. With V trimmed by 2 bases and J by 0 bases, 9 bases remained unmatched. The CDR3 has 17 residues. Germline V gives CDR1 MDHEN, CDR2 SYDVKM. The CDR3 region is CASSLPLNRGMNTEAFF. CDR3 DNA: TGTGCCAGCAGTTTACCTCTGAACAGGGGAATGAACACTGAAGCTTTCTTT.